This record looks at one TCR beta chain sequence and its context. What it binds is unknown. The RNA, roughly 0.45 to 1 ug, was put through reverse transcription using random hexamers. TCRdb fed the immunoSEQ multiplex PCR reads into MiXCR, producing one record per CDR3 protein. The table records 180,000 or so distinct CDR3 sequences, over 90% of them present only once. The data stem from a study of CD8 T cells in Susac syndrome. Diagnostic criteria for definite or probable disease, in their recently defined form, were met by the patients with Susac syndrome. Study findings and constraints: The study conceded that relatively few individuals underwent its TCR sequencing and HLA analysis. Expansion of clones was not seen in the CD4+ T cell repertoires of Susac syndrome.

V lost 4 bases and J lost 4; bases outside the gene matches: 7. Germline lookup yields CDR1 SGHRS and CDR2 YFSETQ. This CDR3 has 14 amino acids. The sequenced sample consisted of CD4+ T cells from PBMCs. This TCR derives from a human donor with Susac syndrome. The rearrangement joins TRBV5-1 to TRBJ1-2; 7 bases map to TRBD1. The CDR3 sequence: CASSPGQRGYGYTF. CDR3 nucleotides: TGCGCCAGCAGCCCGGGACAGCGCGGCTATGGCTACACCTTC.